A single sample is the source of the 2 T cell receptor beta chains below, sequenced in a study of shared clonotypes between healthy human individuals. Profiled with immunoSEQ multiplex PCR; TCRdb holds only in-frame clones, not every one. Of hundreds of thousands of clones detected, about 74% appear once; the ten largest clones hold around 1.6%. The sample was memory CD4+ T cells sorted from blood. Subset meaning: CD45RA-negative fraction. All receptors derive from a woman aged 25-40 years in good health.

This clone was seen once. This chain uses TRBV7-3 with TRBJ2-5; a weak D match, TRBD1 (6 bases). Per germline, CDR1 SGHTA and CDR2 FQGTGA. V was cut by 5 bases and J by 0 bases, with 10 bases left in between. The CDR3 is made up of 14 amino acids. CDR3 residues: CASSDTGYQETQYF. CDR3 nucleotide sequence: TGTGCCAGCAGCGACACAGGGTACCAAGAGACCCAGTACTTC.

This CDR3 reads CASTTASSYEQYF. Here the CDR3 DNA reads TGTGCCAGCACTACAGCCTCCTCCTACGAGCAGTACTTC. V is TRBV18 and J is TRBJ2-7; D remains unclear. The CDR3 is 13 residues long. Germline lookup yields CDR1 KGHSH and CDR2 LQKENI. With 8 bases removed from V and 0 bases from J, the gap between germline ends came to 11 bases.